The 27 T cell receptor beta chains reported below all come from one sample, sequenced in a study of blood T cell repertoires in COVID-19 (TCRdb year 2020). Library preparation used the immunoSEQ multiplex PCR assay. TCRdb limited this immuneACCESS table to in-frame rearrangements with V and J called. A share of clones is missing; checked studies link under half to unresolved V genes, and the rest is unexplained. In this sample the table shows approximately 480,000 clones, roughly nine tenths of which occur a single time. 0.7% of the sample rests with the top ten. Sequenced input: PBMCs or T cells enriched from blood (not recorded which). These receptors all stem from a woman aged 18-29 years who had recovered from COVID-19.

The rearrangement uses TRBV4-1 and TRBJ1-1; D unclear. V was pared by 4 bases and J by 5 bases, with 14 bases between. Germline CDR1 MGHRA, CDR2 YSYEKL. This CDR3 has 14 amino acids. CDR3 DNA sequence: TGCGCCAGCAGCCCGTCCCCCGTCGGGACTGAAGCTTTCTTT. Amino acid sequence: CASSPSPVGTEAFF.

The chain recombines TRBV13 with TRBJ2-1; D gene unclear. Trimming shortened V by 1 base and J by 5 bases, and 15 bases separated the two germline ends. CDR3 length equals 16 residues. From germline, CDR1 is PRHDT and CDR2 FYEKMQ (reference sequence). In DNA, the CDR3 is TGTGCCAGCAGCTTAGTACGTGGGCACCCCAACAATGAGCAGTTCTTC. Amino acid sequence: CASSLVRGHPNNEQFF.

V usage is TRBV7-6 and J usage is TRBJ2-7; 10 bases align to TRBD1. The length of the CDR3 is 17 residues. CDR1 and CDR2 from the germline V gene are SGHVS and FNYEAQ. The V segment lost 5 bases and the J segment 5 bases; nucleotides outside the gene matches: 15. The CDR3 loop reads CASSLFPGGTGEDEQYF. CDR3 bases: TGTGCCAGCAGCCTCTTCCCCGGAGGGACAGGGGAGGACGAGCAGTACTTC.

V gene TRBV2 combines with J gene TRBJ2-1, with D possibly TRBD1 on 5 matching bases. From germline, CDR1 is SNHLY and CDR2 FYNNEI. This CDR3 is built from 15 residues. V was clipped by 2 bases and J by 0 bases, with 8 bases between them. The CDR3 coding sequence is TGTGCCAGCAGTGAACTTCAGGGCTCCTACAATGAGCAGTTCTTC. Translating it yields CASSELQGSYNEQFF.

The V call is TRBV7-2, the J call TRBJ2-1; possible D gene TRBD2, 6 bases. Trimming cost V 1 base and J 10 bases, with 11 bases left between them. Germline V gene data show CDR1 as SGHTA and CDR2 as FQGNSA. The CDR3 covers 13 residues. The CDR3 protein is CASSLGGDVEQFF. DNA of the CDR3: TGTGCCAGCAGCTTAGGGGGGGATGTAGAGCAGTTCTTC.

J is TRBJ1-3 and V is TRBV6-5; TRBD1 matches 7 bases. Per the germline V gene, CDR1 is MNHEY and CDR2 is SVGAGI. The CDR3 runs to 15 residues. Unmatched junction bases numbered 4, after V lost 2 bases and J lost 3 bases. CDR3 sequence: CASSYGAGGGNTIYF. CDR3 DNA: TGTGCCAGCAGTTACGGGGCAGGGGGTGGAAACACCATATATTTT.

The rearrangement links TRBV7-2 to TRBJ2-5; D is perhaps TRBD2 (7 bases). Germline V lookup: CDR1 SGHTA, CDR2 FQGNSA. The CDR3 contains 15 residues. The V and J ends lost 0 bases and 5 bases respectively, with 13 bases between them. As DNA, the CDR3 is TGTGCCAGCAGCTTAGCAGGGGGGGCCATGGAGACCCAGTACTTC. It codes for CASSLAGGAMETQYF.

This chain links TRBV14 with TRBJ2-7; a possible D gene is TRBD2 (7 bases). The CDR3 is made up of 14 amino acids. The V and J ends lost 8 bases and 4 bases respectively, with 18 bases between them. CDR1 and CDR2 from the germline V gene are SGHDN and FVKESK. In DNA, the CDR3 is TGTGCCAGCTCCCCATGGGGGGGGGCGTACGAGCAGTACTTC. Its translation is CASSPWGGAYEQYF.

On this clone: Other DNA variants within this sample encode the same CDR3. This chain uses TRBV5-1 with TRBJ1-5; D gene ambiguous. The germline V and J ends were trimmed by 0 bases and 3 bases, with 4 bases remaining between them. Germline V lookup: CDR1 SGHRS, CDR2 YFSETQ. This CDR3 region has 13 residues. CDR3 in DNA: TGCGCCAGCAGCTTGGCAGTCAATCAGCCCCAGCATTTT. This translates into CASSLAVNQPQHF. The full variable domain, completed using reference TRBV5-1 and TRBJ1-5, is KAGVTQTPRYLIKTRGQQVTLSCSPISGHRSVSWYQQTPGQGLQFLFEYFSETQRNKGNFPGRFSGRQFSNSRSEMNVSTLELGDSALYLCASSLAVNQPQHFGDGTRLSIL.

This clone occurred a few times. The DNA of the CDR3 is TGTGCCAGCAGCTTAGCCGGGGACTCTGGAAACACCATATATTTT. It specifies CASSLAGDSGNTIYF. The V gene is TRBV7-8, the J gene TRBJ1-3; no clear D. Trimming shortened V by 0 bases and J by 0 bases, and 6 bases separated the two germline ends. The CDR3 has 15 residues. Germline loops: CDR1 SGHVS, CDR2 FQNEAQ.

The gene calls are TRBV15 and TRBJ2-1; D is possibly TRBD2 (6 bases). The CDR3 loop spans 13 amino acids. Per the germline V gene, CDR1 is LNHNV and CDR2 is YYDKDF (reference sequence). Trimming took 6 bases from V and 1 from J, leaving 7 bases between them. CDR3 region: CATRAGSYNEQFF. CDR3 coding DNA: TGTGCCACCAGAGCGGGTTCCTACAATGAGCAGTTCTTC.

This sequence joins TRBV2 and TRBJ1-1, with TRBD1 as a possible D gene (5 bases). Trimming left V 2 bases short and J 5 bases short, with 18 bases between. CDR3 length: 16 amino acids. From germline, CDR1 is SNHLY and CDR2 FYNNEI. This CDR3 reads CASSEYGHQGRTEAFF. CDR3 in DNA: TGTGCCAGCAGTGAATATGGACATCAGGGTAGGACTGAAGCTTTCTTT.

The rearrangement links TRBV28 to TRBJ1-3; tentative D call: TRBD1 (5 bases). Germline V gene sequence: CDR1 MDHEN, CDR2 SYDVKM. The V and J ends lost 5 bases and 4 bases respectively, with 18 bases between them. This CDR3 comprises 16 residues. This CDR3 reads CASSQTAPSGGNTIYF. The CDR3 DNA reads TGTGCCAGCAGTCAGACAGCACCTTCAGGGGGAAACACCATATATTTT.

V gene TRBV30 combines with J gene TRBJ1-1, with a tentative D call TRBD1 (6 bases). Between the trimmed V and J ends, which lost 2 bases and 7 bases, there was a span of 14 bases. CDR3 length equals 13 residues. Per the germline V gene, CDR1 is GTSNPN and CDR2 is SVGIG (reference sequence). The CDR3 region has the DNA TGTGCCTGGAGTTATACCAGGGGTAGTGAAGCTTTCTTT. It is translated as CAWSYTRGSEAFF.

Written as DNA, the CDR3 is TGTGCCAGCGGAGAGGATGCTTGGGGCTACACCTTC. Residues: CASGEDAWGYTF. V and J are TRBV27 and TRBJ1-2; no clear D. This CDR3 has 12 amino acids. Germline lookup yields CDR1 MNHEY and CDR2 SMNVEV (reference sequence). Trimming took off 8 bases at V and 8 bases at J, with 15 bases between the two ends.

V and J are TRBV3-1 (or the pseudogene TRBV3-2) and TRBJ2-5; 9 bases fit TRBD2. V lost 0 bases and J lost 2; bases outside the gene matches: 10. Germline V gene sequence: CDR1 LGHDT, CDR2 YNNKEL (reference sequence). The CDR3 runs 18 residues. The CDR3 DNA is TGTGCCAGCAGCCAAGATCCCCAGCGGGGGGCGTGGCAAGAGACCCAGTACTTC. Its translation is CASSQDPQRGAWQETQYF.

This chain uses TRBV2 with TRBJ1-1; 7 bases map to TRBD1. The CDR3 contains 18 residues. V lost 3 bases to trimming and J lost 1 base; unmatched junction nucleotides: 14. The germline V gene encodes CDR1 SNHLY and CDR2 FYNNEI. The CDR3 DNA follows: TGTGCCAGCAGTGACCCGGGAGGGGACAGTTCTGGGAACACTGAAGCTTTCTTT. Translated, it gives CASSDPGGDSSGNTEAFF.

The CDR3 loop reads CASSESGRANSPLHF. In DNA, the CDR3 is TGTGCCAGCAGTGAATCAGGGAGGGCCAATTCACCCCTCCACTTT. This chain uses TRBV25-1 with TRBJ1-6; weak D call: TRBD1 (5 bases). Trimming left V 1 base short and J 7 bases short, with 11 bases between. Germline V CDR1 and CDR2: MGHDK, SYGVNS. The CDR3 totals 15 residues.

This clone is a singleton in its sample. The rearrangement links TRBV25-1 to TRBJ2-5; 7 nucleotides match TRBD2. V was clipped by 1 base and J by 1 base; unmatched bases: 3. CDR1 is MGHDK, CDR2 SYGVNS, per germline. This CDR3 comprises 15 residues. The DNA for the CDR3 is TGTGCCAGCAGTGAATTTGGCGGGGGCCAAGAGACCCAGTACTTC. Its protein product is CASSEFGGGQETQYF.

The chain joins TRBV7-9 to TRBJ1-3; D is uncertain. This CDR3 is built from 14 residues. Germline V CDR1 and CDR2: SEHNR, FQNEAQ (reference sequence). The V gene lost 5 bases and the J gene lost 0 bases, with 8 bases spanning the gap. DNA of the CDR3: TGTGCCAGCAGCAATACAATCTCTGGAAACACCATATATTTT. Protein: CASSNTISGNTIYF.

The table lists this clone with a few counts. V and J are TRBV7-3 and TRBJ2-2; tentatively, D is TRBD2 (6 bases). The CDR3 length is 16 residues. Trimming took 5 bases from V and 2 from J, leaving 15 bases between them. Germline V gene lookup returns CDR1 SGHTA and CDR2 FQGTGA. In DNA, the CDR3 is TGTGCCAGCAGCCCAGAGCCGGGACTCAACACCGGGGAGCTGTTTTTT. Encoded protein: CASSPEPGLNTGELFF.

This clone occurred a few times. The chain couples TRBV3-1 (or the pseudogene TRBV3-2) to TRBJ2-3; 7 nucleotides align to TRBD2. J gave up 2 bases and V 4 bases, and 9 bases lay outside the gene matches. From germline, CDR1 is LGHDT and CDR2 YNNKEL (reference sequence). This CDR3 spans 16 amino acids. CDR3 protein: CASSPEEGLLTDTQYF. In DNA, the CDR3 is TGTGCCAGCAGCCCAGAGGAGGGACTACTCACAGATACGCAGTATTTT.

This CDR3 reads CAISESSAGGEEKLFF. The CDR3 DNA reads TGTGCCATCAGTGAGAGTTCTGCGGGGGGAGAGGAAAAACTGTTTTTT. The J gene is TRBJ1-4, the V gene TRBV10-3; D is perhaps TRBD1 (5 bases). Germline lookup yields CDR1 ENHRY and CDR2 SYGVKD. V lost 2 bases and J 8 bases, leaving 18 bases between the germline ends. The CDR3 sequence is 16 residues long.

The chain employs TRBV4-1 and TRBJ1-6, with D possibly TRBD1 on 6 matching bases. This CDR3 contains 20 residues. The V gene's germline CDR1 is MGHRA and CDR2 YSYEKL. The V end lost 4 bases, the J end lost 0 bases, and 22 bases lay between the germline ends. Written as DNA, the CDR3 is TGCGCCAGCAGCCCCCCCCTGGACAGCGCTACCAGCTCCTATAATTCACCCCTCCACTTT. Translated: CASSPPLDSATSSYNSPLHF.

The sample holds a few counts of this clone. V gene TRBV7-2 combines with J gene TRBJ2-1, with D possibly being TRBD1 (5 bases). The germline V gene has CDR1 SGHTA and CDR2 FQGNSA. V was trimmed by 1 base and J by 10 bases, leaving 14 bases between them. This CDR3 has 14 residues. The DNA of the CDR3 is TGTGCCAGCAGCTTAGATGTAGGGGTAGGAGAGCAGTTCTTC. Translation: CASSLDVGVGEQFF.

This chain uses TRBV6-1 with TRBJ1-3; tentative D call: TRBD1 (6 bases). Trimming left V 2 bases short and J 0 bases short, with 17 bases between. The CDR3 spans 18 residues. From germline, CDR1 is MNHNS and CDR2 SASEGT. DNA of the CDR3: TGTGCCAGCAGTGAATCTGTAGGGACAATAACCTCTGGAAACACCATATATTTT. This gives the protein CASSESVGTITSGNTIYF.

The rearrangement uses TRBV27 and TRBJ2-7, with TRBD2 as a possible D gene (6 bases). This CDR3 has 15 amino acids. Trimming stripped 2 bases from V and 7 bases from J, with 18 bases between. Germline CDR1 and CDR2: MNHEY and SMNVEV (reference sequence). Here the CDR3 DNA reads TGTGCCAGCAGTTTAAGGAGGGGAACAAAGGGGGAGCAGTACTTC. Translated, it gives CASSLRRGTKGEQYF.